The 25 T cell receptor beta chains listed next were all sequenced from one sample in a study of neurological immune-mediated disorders. MiXCR was run by TCRdb on the 5' RACE reads, yielding one entry per CDR3 protein. This sample has tens of thousands of distinct CDR3 sequences; around 3.5% occur once, and the top ten carry less than 3.5%. Sequenced: PBMCs. These TCRs come from a woman between 50 and 59 years old with multiple sclerosis.

The sample holds many counts of this clonotype. The rearrangement links TRBV4-2 to TRBJ2-3; 12 positions agree with TRBD2. Germline V gives CDR1 LGHNA, CDR2 YNFKEQ. Trimming removed 0 bases from V and 6 bases from J; junction bases left unmatched: 10. This CDR3 is built from 18 residues. CDR3 loop: CASSQEWTSGDKQDTQYF. For the CDR3, the DNA is TGTGCCAGCAGCCAAGAATGGACTAGCGGGGATAAGCAGGATACGCAGTATTTT.

This clonotype was seen at least ten times. The chain employs TRBV20-1 and TRBJ2-3; a possible D gene is TRBD2 (5 bases). V was trimmed by 5 bases and J by 5 bases, leaving 17 bases between them. From germline, CDR1 is DFQATT and CDR2 SNEGSKA (reference sequence). The CDR3 contains 14 residues. The CDR3 protein is CSAYDPGTGDTQYF. The CDR3 DNA is TGCAGTGCTTACGACCCGGGAACCGGAGATACGCAGTATTTT.

This clonotype was found many times. CDR3 residues: CASTPPVGYNEQFF. The CDR3 DNA reads as TGTGCCAGCACCCCCCCGGTCGGATACAATGAGCAGTTCTTC. The chain is built from TRBV5-5 and TRBJ2-1; D is ambiguous. Germline loops: CDR1 SGHKS, CDR2 YYEKEE (reference sequence). The CDR3 extends over 14 amino acids. Trimming stripped 6 bases from V and 4 bases from J, with 14 bases between. The whole variable domain, filled in from reference TRBV5-5 and TRBJ2-1, reads DAGVTQSPTHLIKTRGQQVTLRCSPISGHKSVSWYQQVLGQGPQFIFQYYEKEERGRGNFPDRFSARQFPNYSSELNVNALLLGDSALYLCASTPPVGYNEQFFGPGTRLTVL.

The chain uses TRBV18 and TRBJ2-5; D call uncertain. Per germline, CDR1 KGHSH and CDR2 LQKENI. The CDR3 length is 11 residues. Deletions cut 10 bases from V and 5 bases from J, with 11 bases between. CDR3 DNA: TGTGCCAACTCGCCCCAGGAGACCCAGTACTTC. Protein sequence: CANSPQETQYF.

The V call is TRBV3-1, the J call TRBJ2-1; 8 nucleotides match TRBD1. Germline CDR1 is LGHDT and CDR2 is YNNKEL (reference sequence). V shed 3 bases and J 5 bases; nucleotides not matched to a gene: 6. There are 15 residues in the CDR3. The CDR3 spells CASSHDRGPNNEQFF. The CDR3 DNA sequence: TGTGCCAGCAGCCATGACAGGGGCCCGAACAATGAGCAGTTCTTC.

A word on this clonotype: This clone may be a read error of a much larger clone one base away. The chain couples TRBV7-7 to TRBJ2-2; D gene uncertain. Germline V gene lookup returns CDR1 SSHAT and CDR2 FNYEAQ (reference sequence). This CDR3 contains 13 residues. CDR3 DNA sequence: TGTGCTAGCAGCCCGCTGCCTTCCGGGGAGCTGTTTTTT. This gives the protein CASSPLPSGELFF.

This clonotype showed up many times. The germline gene is not matched at one end of the junction; a read error may be the cause. The chain carries TRBV20-1 and TRBJ2-7; 7 nucleotides match TRBD1. The CDR3 is 10 residues long. CDR1 is DFQATT and CDR2 is SNEGSKA in the germline V gene (reference sequence). CDR3 loop: CSAGRRQGNF. As DNA, the CDR3 is TGCAGTGCTGGCCGTAGACAGGGAAACTTC.

This clonotype was recorded at least ten times. V gene TRBV5-1 combines with J gene TRBJ2-5; 13 bases map to TRBD2. Germline CDR1 and CDR2: SGHRS and YFSETQ. The CDR3 runs 16 residues. V was clipped by 4 bases and J by 2 bases; unmatched bases: 5. CDR3 region: CASSIGTSGDQETQYF. CDR3 nucleotide sequence: TGCGCCAGCAGCATAGGGACTAGCGGGGATCAAGAGACCCAGTACTTC.

This clonotype was counted at least ten times. J is TRBJ2-3 and V is TRBV20-1, with D uncertain. Germline CDR1 reads DFQATT; CDR2 reads SNEGSKA (reference sequence). CDR3 length equals 14 residues. V lost 1 base and J lost 0, with 8 bases in between. The DNA of the CDR3 is TGCAGTGCTAGAGGGGCGACTAGCACAGATACGCAGTATTTT. It specifies CSARGATSTDTQYF.

This clonotype was seen repeatedly, ten times or more. The chain is built from TRBV5-5 and TRBJ2-1, with 11 bases matching TRBD2. Germline assignment: CDR1 SGHKS and CDR2 YYEKEE (reference sequence). The CDR3 is 15 residues long. J lost 5 bases, V lost 4 bases, and 5 bases had no gene match. CDR3 DNA: TGTGCCAGCAGCCCATTAGCGGGGGGGCACAATGAGCAGTTCTTC. Translating gives CASSPLAGGHNEQFF. Together with reference TRBV5-5 and TRBJ2-1, the CDR3 gives the full variable domain: DAGVTQSPTHLIKTRGQQVTLRCSPISGHKSVSWYQQVLGQGPQFIFQYYEKEERGRGNFPDRFSARQFPNYSSELNVNALLLGDSALYLCASSPLAGGHNEQFFGPGTRLTVL.

Worth noting for this clonotype: At one of its ends the junction is not consistent with the germline gene, which may arise from a read error. The gene calls are TRBV6-2 or TRBV6-3 and TRBJ2-6, with a possible D match to TRBD1 (5 bases). Germline loops: CDR1 MNHEY, CDR2 SVGEGT. The CDR3 is made up of 13 amino acids. The chain's CDR3 is CASSYFGAKVLTF. Here the CDR3 DNA reads TGTGCCAGCAGTTACTTTGGGGCCAAAGTCCTGACTTTC.

This clonotype appeared many times. This rearrangement joins TRBV7-2 to TRBJ1-4; no reliable D call. The germline V and J ends were trimmed by 1 base and 5 bases, with 11 bases remaining between them. The CDR3 has 15 amino acids. Germline CDR1 reads SGHTA; CDR2 reads FQGNSA. CDR3 coding DNA: TGTGCCAGCAGCTTAGTAATAGGCCAGAATGAAAAACTGTTTTTT. It encodes CASSLVIGQNEKLFF.

This clonotype was observed many times. V is TRBV12-3 or TRBV12-4 and J is TRBJ1-6; D is uncertain. The V and J ends lost 6 bases and 9 bases respectively, with 12 bases between them. There are 13 residues in the CDR3. The CDR3 loop is CASSRTLSSPLHF. Here the CDR3 DNA reads TGTGCCAGCAGCAGGACCTTAAGTTCACCCCTCCACTTT.

This clonotype has at least ten counts. The chain couples TRBV7-9 to TRBJ1-5; TRBD1 might be the D (6 bases). CDR3 length: 15 residues. The germline V and J ends were trimmed by 5 bases and 6 bases, with 17 bases remaining between them. Germline V lookup: CDR1 SEHNR, CDR2 FQNEAQ (reference sequence). CDR3 amino acids: CASSQGGDWSQPQHF. Here the CDR3 DNA reads TGTGCCAGCAGCCAAGGGGGGGACTGGAGTCAGCCCCAGCATTTT.

Many counts were recorded for this clonotype. The chain combines TRBV12-3 or TRBV12-4 with TRBJ1-2, with 9 bases fitting TRBD1. The CDR3 loop spans 14 amino acids. The junction had 9 bases not matched to a gene; V was cut back by 5 bases and J by 8 bases. The CDR3 sequence: CASSRQGDQGGYTF. The DNA for the CDR3 is TGTGCCAGCAGTCGACAGGGGGACCAGGGCGGCTACACCTTC.

This clonotype was observed at least ten times. The gene calls are TRBV6-5 and TRBJ1-3; D remains ambiguous. V shed 5 bases and J shed 9 bases, with 11 bases lying between them. Germline CDR1 is MNHEY and CDR2 is SVGAGI. This CDR3 region has 12 residues. CDR3 coding DNA: TGTGCCAGCAGTCCATTGGGAGGCACCATATATTTT. Its translation is CASSPLGGTIYF.

Ten or more counts support this clonotype. The rearrangement uses TRBV6-2 or TRBV6-3 and TRBJ1-3, with D perhaps matching TRBD1 (6 bases). CDR1 and CDR2 (germline): MNHEY, SVGEGT. V was pared by 6 bases and J by 4 bases, with 19 bases between. This CDR3 region has 16 residues. CDR3 region: CASRRGTGAGGNTIYF. CDR3 sequence (DNA): TGTGCCAGCAGACGCGGAACGGGGGCAGGAGGAAACACCATATATTTT.

This clonotype was recorded at least ten times. The chain couples TRBV20-1 to TRBJ2-3; weak D call: TRBD2 (6 bases). Trimming removed 7 bases at V and 2 bases at J, with 16 bases between. Germline CDR1 DFQATT, CDR2 SNEGSKA (reference sequence). The CDR3 totals 14 residues. DNA of the CDR3: TGCAGTGTTCGAGTCGGGAGTCACACAGATACGCAGTATTTT. Its translation is CSVRVGSHTDTQYF.

This clonotype was seen at least ten times. The chain uses TRBV9 and TRBJ2-3, with D maybe TRBD2 (5 bases). Germline CDR1 and CDR2: SGDLS and YYNGEE. This CDR3 has 16 amino acids. V shed 0 bases and J shed 6 bases, with 17 bases lying between them. CDR3 residues: CASSVESQLRGDTQYF. The CDR3 nucleotides read TGTGCCAGCAGCGTAGAGTCCCAGCTGCGCGGGGATACGCAGTATTTT.

This clonotype was recorded at least ten times. The rearrangement joins TRBV6-2 or TRBV6-3 to TRBJ2-3; tentatively, D is TRBD2 (6 bases). The germline gives CDR1 MNHEY, CDR2 SVGEGT. The V gene lost 6 bases and the J gene lost 10 bases, with 14 bases spanning the gap. The length of the CDR3 is 12 residues. The CDR3 reads CASSRRGTAQYF. Written as DNA, the CDR3 is TGTGCCAGCAGCCGCCGGGGGACTGCGCAGTATTTT.

For this clonotype: A much larger clone sits a single nucleotide away, making a read error possible. The rearrangement joins TRBV28 to TRBJ2-3; maybe TRBD2 (6 bases). V dropped 3 bases and J dropped 2 bases, with 12 bases sitting between them. Germline V lookup: CDR1 MDHEN, CDR2 SYDVKM. This CDR3 region has 15 residues. CDR3 sequence reads: CASSFGGFNTDTQYF. The DNA for the CDR3 is TGTGCCAGCAGTTTCGGGGGTTTCAACACAGATACGCAGTATTTT.

This clonotype was recorded at least ten times. The gene calls are TRBV2 and TRBJ1-4, with D unresolved. CDR3 length: 13 amino acids. The germline CDR1 and CDR2 sequences are SNHLY and FYNNEI. The germline V and J ends were trimmed by 7 bases and 5 bases, with 11 bases remaining between them. The CDR3 loop is CASTLQKNEKLFF. The CDR3, as DNA: TGTGCCAGCACCCTACAGAAAAATGAAAAACTGTTTTTT.

This clonotype was detected many times. The chain carries TRBV6-2 or TRBV6-3 and TRBJ1-2; D unresolved. This CDR3 is 12 amino acids long. V lost 4 bases and J lost 4, with 7 bases in between. CDR1 and CDR2 (germline): MNHEY, SVGEGT. CDR3 amino acids: CASSLNSYGYTF. The CDR3 nucleotides are TGTGCCAGCAGTTTGAACAGCTATGGCTACACCTTC.

This chain joins TRBV7-8 and TRBJ2-7; TRBD1 matches at 9 bases. CDR1 and CDR2 from the germline V gene are SGHVS and FQNEAQ. J was trimmed by 2 bases and V by 0 bases; bases with no gene match: 8. CDR3 length: 17 residues. CDR3 sequence reads: CASSLALPGQGTYEQYF. The CDR3 DNA reads TGTGCCAGCAGCTTAGCGCTACCTGGACAGGGGACCTACGAGCAGTACTTC.

As to this clonotype: One end of the junction varies from germline; a read error may be responsible. The CDR3 nucleotides read TGTGACAGCAGCAGTAGCGGCAATGAGCAGTTCTTC. Its protein is CDSSSSGNEQFF. This chain links TRBV7-3 with TRBJ2-1; TRBD2 is a possible D gene (6 bases). Germline CDR1 SGHTA, CDR2 FQGTGA. There are 12 residues in the CDR3.